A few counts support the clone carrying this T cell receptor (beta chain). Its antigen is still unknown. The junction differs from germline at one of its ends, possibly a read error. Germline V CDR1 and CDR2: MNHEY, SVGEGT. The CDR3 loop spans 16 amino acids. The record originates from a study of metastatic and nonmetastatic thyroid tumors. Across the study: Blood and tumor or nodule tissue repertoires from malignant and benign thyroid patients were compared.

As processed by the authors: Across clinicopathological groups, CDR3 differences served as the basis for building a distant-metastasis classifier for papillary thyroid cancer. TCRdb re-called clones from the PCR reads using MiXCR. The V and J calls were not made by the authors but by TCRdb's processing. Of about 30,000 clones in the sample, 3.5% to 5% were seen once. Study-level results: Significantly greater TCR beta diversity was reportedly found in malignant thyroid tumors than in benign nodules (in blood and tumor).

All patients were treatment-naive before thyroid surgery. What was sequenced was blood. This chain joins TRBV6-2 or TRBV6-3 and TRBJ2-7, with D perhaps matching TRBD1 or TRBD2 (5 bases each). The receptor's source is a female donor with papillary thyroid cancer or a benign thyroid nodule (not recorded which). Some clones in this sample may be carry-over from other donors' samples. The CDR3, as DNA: TGTGCCAGCACTTACTCGTTGGGGGTAGAGGGAATCGAGCAGTACTTC. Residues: CASTYSLGVEGIEQYF.